This TCR beta chain appears in the sequencing data of a study of identifying expanded T cells in peripheral blood. General study points: Clone count variance between roughly 2-week samples rose with total template count.

The method was immunoSEQ multiplex PCR; TCRdb's version includes in-frame clones alone and lacks a portion of them. The sample has 130,000 or so clones, 84% seen once; the top ten hold approximately 3%. No infections or other immune events were documented during collection. This CDR3 is 12 amino acids long. The germline V and J ends were trimmed by 8 bases and 10 bases, with 17 bases remaining between them. Germline loops: CDR1 MNHEY, CDR2 SVGAGI. Note on this clone: No antigen is known for it.

The chain couples TRBV6-5 to TRBJ1-1, with a tentative D call TRBD1 (5 bases). The receptor comes from a person aged 18 to 75 in good health. The sequencing input was blood. The CDR3 sequence is CASWKGLVGAFF. The DNA of the CDR3 is TGTGCCAGCTGGAAGGGACTAGTAGGAGCTTTCTTT.